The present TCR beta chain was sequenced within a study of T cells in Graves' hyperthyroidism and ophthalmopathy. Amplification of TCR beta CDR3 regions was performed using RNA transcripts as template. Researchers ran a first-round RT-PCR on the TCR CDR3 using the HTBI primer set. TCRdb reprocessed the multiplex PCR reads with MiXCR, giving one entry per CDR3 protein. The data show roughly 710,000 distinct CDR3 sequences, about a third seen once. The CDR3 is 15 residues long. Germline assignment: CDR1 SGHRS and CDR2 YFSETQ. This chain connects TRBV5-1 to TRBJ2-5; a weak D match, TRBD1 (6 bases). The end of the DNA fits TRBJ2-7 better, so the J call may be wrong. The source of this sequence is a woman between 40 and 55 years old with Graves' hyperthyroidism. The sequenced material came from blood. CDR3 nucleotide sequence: TGCGCCAGCAGCTTGTCCCCAGGGGATCCCTACGAGCAGTACTTC. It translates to CASSLSPGDPYEQYF.